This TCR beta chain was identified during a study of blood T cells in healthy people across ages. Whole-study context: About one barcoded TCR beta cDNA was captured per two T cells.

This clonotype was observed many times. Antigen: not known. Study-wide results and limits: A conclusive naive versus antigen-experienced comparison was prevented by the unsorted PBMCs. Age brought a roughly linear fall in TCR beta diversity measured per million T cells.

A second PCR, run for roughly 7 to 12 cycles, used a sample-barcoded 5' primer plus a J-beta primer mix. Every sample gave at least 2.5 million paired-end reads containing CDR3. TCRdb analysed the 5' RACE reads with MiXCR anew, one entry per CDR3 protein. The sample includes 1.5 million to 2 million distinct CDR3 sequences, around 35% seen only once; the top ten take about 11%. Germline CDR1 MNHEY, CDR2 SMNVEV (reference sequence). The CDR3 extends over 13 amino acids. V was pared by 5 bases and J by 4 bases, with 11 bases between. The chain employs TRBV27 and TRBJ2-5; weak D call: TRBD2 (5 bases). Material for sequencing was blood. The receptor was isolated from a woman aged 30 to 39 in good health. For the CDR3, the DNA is TGTGCCAGCAGTCAGAGGGTAGGAGAGACCCAGTACTTC. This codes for CASSQRVGETQYF.